The 19 T cell receptor beta chains reported below all come from one sample, sequenced in a study of blood T cell repertoires in COVID-19. Assay: immunoSEQ multiplex PCR; the TCRdb copy retains only in-frame clones and omits some. The sample has about 200,000 clones, 81% seen once. Sequencing was performed on PBMCs or T cells enriched from blood (not recorded which). The receptors shown here come from a woman in her forties or fifties with acute COVID-19.

Here the CDR3 reads CASSSGLVAGELFF. CDR3 nucleotide sequence: TGTGCCAGCAGCTCCGGACTAGTGGCCGGGGAGCTGTTTTTT. The gene calls are TRBV7-3 and TRBJ2-2; 7 bases align to TRBD2. The V segment lost 4 bases and the J segment 6 bases; nucleotides outside the gene matches: 5. Germline V gives CDR1 SGHTA, CDR2 FQGTGA. The CDR3 extends over 14 amino acids.

The chain recombines TRBV11-3 with TRBJ1-2; no firm D call. The V end lost 3 bases, the J end lost 0 bases, and 14 bases lay between the germline ends. This CDR3 region has 16 residues. The V gene's germline CDR1 is SGHNT and CDR2 YENEEA. The CDR3, as DNA: TGTGCCAGCAGCTTGGCCGGTGGGCCTGCTAACTATGGCTACACCTTC. Translated: CASSLAGGPANYGYTF.

The chain combines TRBV6-1 with TRBJ2-7; 8 nucleotides agree with TRBD1. Germline-derived CDR1 and CDR2 are MNHNS and SASEGT. J gave up 7 bases and V 2 bases, and 13 bases lay outside the gene matches. The CDR3 loop spans 16 amino acids. In DNA, the CDR3 is TGTGCCAGCAGTGAACCCAGGGGGCGCCCTGGGGTTGAGCAGTACTTC. It encodes CASSEPRGRPGVEQYF.

The chain uses TRBV28 and TRBJ2-3; D may be TRBD1 (6 bases). V lost 4 bases to trimming and J lost 5 bases, with 19 bases between them. The germline CDR1 and CDR2 sequences are MDHEN and SYDVKM. The CDR3 has 16 residues. The CDR3 region is CASSSIGTTWGDTQYF. Here the CDR3 DNA reads TGTGCCAGCAGTTCCATCGGGACAACCTGGGGAGATACGCAGTATTTT.

This clone was detected a few times. The chain links TRBV7-2 to TRBJ2-2; D ambiguous. Germline-derived CDR1 and CDR2 are SGHTA and FQGNSA. The CDR3 spans 15 residues. Deletions cut 5 bases from V and 1 base from J, with 11 bases between. CDR3 residues: CASSPRLRNTGELFF. For the CDR3, the DNA is TGTGCCAGCAGCCCACGCCTGCGGAACACCGGGGAGCTGTTTTTT.

The chain is built from TRBV6-2 or TRBV6-3 and TRBJ1-1; no reliable D call. The V gene lost 5 bases and the J gene lost 10 bases, with 14 bases spanning the gap. From germline, CDR1 is MNHEY and CDR2 SVGEGT. The CDR3 runs to 12 residues. The DNA for the CDR3 is TGTGCCAGCAGTGTGTCTCATAACGGAGCTTTCTTT. Residues: CASSVSHNGAFF.

CDR3 region: CASSSQAGVSVSTGELFF. The DNA for the CDR3 is TGTGCCAGCAGCTCACAAGCGGGAGTATCGGTCAGCACCGGGGAGCTGTTTTTT. This chain links TRBV7-3 with TRBJ2-2, with 8 positions matching TRBD2. CDR1 is SGHTA, CDR2 FQGTGA, per germline. Trimming cost V 4 bases and J 4 bases; bases outside gene matches: 14. The CDR3 covers 18 residues.

CDR3 amino acids: CASSLASASETQYF. In DNA, the CDR3 is TGCGCCAGCAGCTTGGCTAGCGCTTCGGAGACCCAGTACTTC. The chain links TRBV5-1 to TRBJ2-5; possible D gene TRBD2, 6 bases. Trimming shortened V by 0 bases and J by 5 bases, and 11 bases separated the two germline ends. Germline V lookup: CDR1 SGHRS, CDR2 YFSETQ. The CDR3 contains 14 residues.

This sequence joins TRBV7-6 and TRBJ1-1; TRBD1 might be the D (6 bases). V was pared by 7 bases and J by 0 bases, with 15 bases between. The CDR3 is 15 amino acids. Germline loops: CDR1 SGHVS, CDR2 FNYEAQ. The CDR3 DNA follows: TGTGCCAGCACCTCTAGGGACATAGTGAACACTGAAGCTTTCTTT. Protein sequence: CASTSRDIVNTEAFF.

The V gene is TRBV9, the J gene TRBJ2-1; D remains ambiguous. CDR1 SGDLS and CDR2 YYNGEE come from the germline V gene. Trimming took 1 base from V and 5 from J, leaving 7 bases between them. This CDR3 contains 13 residues. The CDR3 DNA follows: TGTGCCAGCAGCGTACCTCCGGACAATGAGCAGTTCTTC. Translating it yields CASSVPPDNEQFF. The variable domain in full, with the rest retrieved from reference TRBV9 and TRBJ2-1, is DSGVTQTPKHLITATGQRVTLRCSPRSGDLSVYWYQQSLDQGLQFLIQYYNGEERAKGNILERFSAQQFPDLHSELNLSSLELGDSALYFCASSVPPDNEQFFGPGTRLTVL.

This clone was seen a single time. The chain joins TRBV2 to TRBJ1-1, with no clear D. CDR3 length: 13 residues. V lost 7 bases to trimming and J lost 2 bases, with 11 bases between them. Germline loops: CDR1 SNHLY, CDR2 FYNNEI. In nucleotides, the CDR3 is TGTGCCAGCACCACCGGGTATAACACTGAAGCTTTCTTT. Translated, it gives CASTTGYNTEAFF.

V usage is TRBV3-1 (or the pseudogene TRBV3-2) and J usage is TRBJ2-7, with a possible D match to TRBD1 (5 bases). Germline CDR1 is LGHDT and CDR2 is YNNKEL (reference sequence). This CDR3 has 14 amino acids. The V end was cut by 5 bases, the J end by 0 bases, with 11 bases between. Here the CDR3 reads CASSGDSRSYEQYF. Here the CDR3 DNA reads TGTGCCAGCAGCGGAGACAGCCGCTCCTACGAGCAGTACTTC.

CDR3: CASSLNGGANNYGYTF. In DNA, the CDR3 is TGTGCCAGCAGCTTGAATGGCGGGGCTAATAACTATGGCTACACCTTC. The chain employs TRBV5-4 and TRBJ1-2, with a weak D call TRBD1 (5 bases). This CDR3 has 16 residues. Looked up from germline, CDR1 is SGHNT and CDR2 is YYREEE (reference sequence). Trimming left V 1 base short and J 1 base short, with 14 bases between.

This clone occurred once. The junction shows a germline mismatch at one end, possibly a read error. The chain combines TRBV7-7 with TRBJ2-7; TRBD1 matches 8 bases. This CDR3 has 15 residues. Germline CDR1 is SSHAT and CDR2 is FNYEAQ (reference sequence). The CDR3 is CASSTGQGSSYEQYF. In DNA, the CDR3 is TGTGCTAGCAGCACAGGACAGGGATCGTCCTACGAGCAGTACTTC. Drawing the rest from reference TRBV7-7 and TRBJ2-7, the complete variable domain is GAGVSQSPRYKVTKRGQDVTLRCDPISSHATLYWYQQALGQGPEFLTYFNYEAQPDKSGLPSDRFSAERPEGSISTLTIQRTEQRDSAMYRCASSTGQGSSYEQYFGPGTRLTVT.

CDR3 region: CASSLAAPSGGDTGELFF. DNA for the CDR3: TGTGCCAGCAGCTTAGCTGCCCCTAGCGGGGGGGACACCGGGGAGCTGTTTTTT. The rearrangement joins TRBV7-2 to TRBJ2-2, with TRBD2 identical over 12 bases. J gave up 3 bases and V 0 bases, and 5 bases lay outside the gene matches. CDR3 length equals 18 residues. Germline V gene sequence: CDR1 SGHTA, CDR2 FQGNSA.

This clone appeared a few times. This chain joins TRBV2 and TRBJ1-4; D remains unclear. V was pared by 7 bases and J by 3 bases, with 15 bases between. The germline gives CDR1 SNHLY, CDR2 FYNNEI. This CDR3 has 15 residues. The CDR3 spells CASTGYSMPNEKLFF. CDR3 DNA: TGTGCCAGCACGGGGTACAGCATGCCTAATGAAAAACTGTTTTTT.

The chain carries TRBV6-2 or TRBV6-3 and TRBJ1-6; TRBD1 matches at 9 bases. CDR1 MNHEY and CDR2 SVGEGT come from the germline V gene. The CDR3 runs to 16 residues. V lost 2 bases, J lost 11 bases, and 10 bases stayed unmatched. The chain's CDR3 is CASSYQGQGRIPPLHF. The CDR3 region has the DNA TGTGCCAGCAGTTACCAGGGACAGGGAAGGATTCCACCCCTCCACTTT.

This chain uses TRBV7-2 with TRBJ2-7; 7 nucleotides line up with TRBD2. The CDR3 length is 16 residues. The germline CDR1 and CDR2 sequences are SGHTA and FQGNSA. Trimming took 5 bases from V and 2 from J; bases not matched to a gene: 12. CDR3: CASSPGWAGDPYEQYF. The CDR3 DNA is TGTGCCAGCAGCCCCGGATGGGCGGGGGACCCCTACGAGCAGTACTTC.

The genes are TRBV2 and TRBJ2-4, with 13 bases aligning to TRBD2. After removal of 6 bases from V and 9 bases from J, the junction contained 5 bases not matched to a gene. Germline V gene sequence: CDR1 SNHLY, CDR2 FYNNEI. CDR3 length: 14 residues. CDR3 coding DNA: TGTGCCAGCAGCAAACTAGCGGGGGGGGCCATTCAGTACTTC. It encodes CASSKLAGGAIQYF.